The source of this TCR beta chain is a study of T-cell memory formation after mild COVID-19. Overall study context: For the most part, TCR clusters were specific to one donor. Study-wide results and caveats: CD4+ bias marked clones expanding day 15 to 37, unlike balanced contracting clones.

One entry per CDR3 protein results from TCRdb running MiXCR on the 5' RACE reads. The sample lists a few hundred thousand distinct CDR3 sequences; 20% to 30% were seen once. Germline-derived CDR1 and CDR2 are SGHRS and YFSETQ. V gave up 7 bases and J gave up 3 bases, with 13 bases separating them. The CDR3 is made up of 13 amino acids. This clonotype has a handful of counts. The target antigen is unknown. The chain recombines TRBV5-1 with TRBJ1-2; tentatively, D is TRBD1 (6 bases). The sequence was obtained from an adult woman who had mild COVID-19 (a few samples of this study predate the infection). Cell type and time point are not known. The specimen was PBMCs or a T cell subset sorted from them (not recorded which). The CDR3 nucleotides are TGCGCCAGCCGATTGGGGGCGGACTATGGCTACACCTTC. It specifies CASRLGADYGYTF.